This T cell receptor (beta chain) was identified in a study of T cells in Graves' hyperthyroidism and ophthalmopathy. About the study: Initial diagnosis, before any treatment, was when peripheral blood was collected.

General study points: By a 13 V-J model, ophthalmopathy was set apart from stable hyperthyroidism.

Amplified TCR beta CDR3 regions came from RNA transcripts. A first-round RT-PCR of the TCR CDR3 used the HTBI primer set. Using its own MiXCR run on the multiplex PCR reads, TCRdb lists one record per CDR3 protein. This sample has roughly 500,000 distinct CDR3 sequences; under 25% occur once, and the top ten carry about 49%. This clonotype was seen repeatedly, ten times or more. What it recognizes is unknown. Trimming took off 5 bases at V and 4 bases at J, with 14 bases between the two ends. The germline gives CDR1 SGHTA, CDR2 FQGNSA. The length of the CDR3 is 14 residues. V and J are TRBV7-2 and TRBJ1-1; D call uncertain. The sequence came from a woman in her seventies with Graves' ophthalmopathy. The sequencing input was blood. The CDR3 sequence: CASSKDGPATEAFF. The CDR3 nucleotides read TGTGCCAGCAGCAAGGACGGACCTGCCACTGAAGCTTTCTTT. Together with reference TRBV7-2 and TRBJ1-1, the CDR3 gives the full variable domain: GAGVSQSPSNKVTEKGKDVELRCDPISGHTALYWYRQSLGQGLEFLIYFQGNSAPDKSGLPSDRFSAERTGGSVSTLTIQRTQQEDSAVYLCASSKDGPATEAFFGQGTRLTVV.